This T cell receptor (beta chain) was sequenced in a study of cytomegalovirus exposure and HLA in healthy donors. This clone has a handful of counts. The PCR had 60 Vbeta and 13 Jbeta primers. Libraries were prepared by immunoSEQ multiplex PCR; TCRdb keeps only in-frame clonotypes and omits some of them. The table shows 90,000 to 100,000 clones, with around three quarters occurring only once. In germline, CDR1 is SNHLY, CDR2 FYNNEI. The trim removed 5 bases at V and 4 bases at J, leaving 7 bases unmatched. The CDR3 sequence is 16 residues long. This receptor was identified in a middle-aged man in good health and CMV-seronegative. J is TRBJ1-4 and V is TRBV2; 10 bases are a match to TRBD1. The sample taken for sequencing was PBMCs. CDR3 in DNA: TGTGCCAGCAGTACGACAGGGGGCGGCCTTAATGAAAAACTGTTTTTT. This sequence encodes CASSTTGGGLNEKLFF. The whole variable domain, filled in from reference TRBV2 and TRBJ1-4, reads EPEVTQTPSHQVTQMGQEVILRCVPISNHLYFYWYRQILGQKVEFLVSFYNNEISEKSEIFDDQFSVERPDGSNFTLKIRSTKLEDSAMYFCASSTTGGGLNEKLFFGSGTQLSVL.